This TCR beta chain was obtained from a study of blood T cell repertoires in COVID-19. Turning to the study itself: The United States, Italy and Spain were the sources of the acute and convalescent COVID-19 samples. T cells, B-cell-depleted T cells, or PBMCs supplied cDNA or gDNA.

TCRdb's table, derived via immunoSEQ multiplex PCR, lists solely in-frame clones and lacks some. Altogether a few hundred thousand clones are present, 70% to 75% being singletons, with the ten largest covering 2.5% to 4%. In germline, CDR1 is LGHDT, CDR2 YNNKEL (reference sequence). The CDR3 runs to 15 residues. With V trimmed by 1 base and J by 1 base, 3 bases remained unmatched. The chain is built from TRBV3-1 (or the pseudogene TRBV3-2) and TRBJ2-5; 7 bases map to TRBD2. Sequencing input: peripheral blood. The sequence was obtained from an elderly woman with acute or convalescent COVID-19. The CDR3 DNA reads TGTGCCAGCAGCCAAGGGGGGGGACTCCAAGAGACCCAGTACTTC. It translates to CASSQGGGLQETQYF.